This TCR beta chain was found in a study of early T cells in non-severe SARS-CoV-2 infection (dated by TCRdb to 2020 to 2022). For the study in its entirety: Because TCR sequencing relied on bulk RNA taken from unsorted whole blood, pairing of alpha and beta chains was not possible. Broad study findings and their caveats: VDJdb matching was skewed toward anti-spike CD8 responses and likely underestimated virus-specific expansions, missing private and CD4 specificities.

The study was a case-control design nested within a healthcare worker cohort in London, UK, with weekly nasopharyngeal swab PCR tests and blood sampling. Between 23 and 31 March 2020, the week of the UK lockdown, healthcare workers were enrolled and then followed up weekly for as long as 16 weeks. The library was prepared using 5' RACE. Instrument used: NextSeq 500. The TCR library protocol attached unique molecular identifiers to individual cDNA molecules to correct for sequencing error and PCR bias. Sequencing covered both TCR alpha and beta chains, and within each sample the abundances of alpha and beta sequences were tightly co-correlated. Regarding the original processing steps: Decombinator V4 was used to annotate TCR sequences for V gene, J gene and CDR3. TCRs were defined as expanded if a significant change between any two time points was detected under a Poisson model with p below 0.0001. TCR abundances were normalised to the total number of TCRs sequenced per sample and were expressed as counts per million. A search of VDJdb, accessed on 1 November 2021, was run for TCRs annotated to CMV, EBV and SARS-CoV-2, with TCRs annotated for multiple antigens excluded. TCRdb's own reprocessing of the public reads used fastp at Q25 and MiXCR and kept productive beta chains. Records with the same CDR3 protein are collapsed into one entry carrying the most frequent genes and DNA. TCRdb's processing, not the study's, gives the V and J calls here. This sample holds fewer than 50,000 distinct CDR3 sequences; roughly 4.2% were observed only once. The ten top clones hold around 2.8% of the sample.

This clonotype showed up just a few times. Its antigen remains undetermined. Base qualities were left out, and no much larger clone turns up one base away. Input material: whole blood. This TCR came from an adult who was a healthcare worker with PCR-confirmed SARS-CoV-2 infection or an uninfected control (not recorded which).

CDR3 loop: CASSSGLAGVETQYF. The DNA reads TGTGCCAGCAGCTCGGGACTAGCGGGAGTAGAGACCCAGTACTTC. The chain couples TRBV7-2 to TRBJ2-5, and TRBD2 aligns with 14 junction nucleotides. CDR1 and CDR2 (SGHTA, FQGNSA) derive from the germline V gene. V trim: 4 bases; J trim: 4 bases; unmatched bases: 2. From cysteine to phenylalanine, the CDR3 is 15 amino acids long. Only the CDR3 DNA stays, 45 bases, in frame from base 1.